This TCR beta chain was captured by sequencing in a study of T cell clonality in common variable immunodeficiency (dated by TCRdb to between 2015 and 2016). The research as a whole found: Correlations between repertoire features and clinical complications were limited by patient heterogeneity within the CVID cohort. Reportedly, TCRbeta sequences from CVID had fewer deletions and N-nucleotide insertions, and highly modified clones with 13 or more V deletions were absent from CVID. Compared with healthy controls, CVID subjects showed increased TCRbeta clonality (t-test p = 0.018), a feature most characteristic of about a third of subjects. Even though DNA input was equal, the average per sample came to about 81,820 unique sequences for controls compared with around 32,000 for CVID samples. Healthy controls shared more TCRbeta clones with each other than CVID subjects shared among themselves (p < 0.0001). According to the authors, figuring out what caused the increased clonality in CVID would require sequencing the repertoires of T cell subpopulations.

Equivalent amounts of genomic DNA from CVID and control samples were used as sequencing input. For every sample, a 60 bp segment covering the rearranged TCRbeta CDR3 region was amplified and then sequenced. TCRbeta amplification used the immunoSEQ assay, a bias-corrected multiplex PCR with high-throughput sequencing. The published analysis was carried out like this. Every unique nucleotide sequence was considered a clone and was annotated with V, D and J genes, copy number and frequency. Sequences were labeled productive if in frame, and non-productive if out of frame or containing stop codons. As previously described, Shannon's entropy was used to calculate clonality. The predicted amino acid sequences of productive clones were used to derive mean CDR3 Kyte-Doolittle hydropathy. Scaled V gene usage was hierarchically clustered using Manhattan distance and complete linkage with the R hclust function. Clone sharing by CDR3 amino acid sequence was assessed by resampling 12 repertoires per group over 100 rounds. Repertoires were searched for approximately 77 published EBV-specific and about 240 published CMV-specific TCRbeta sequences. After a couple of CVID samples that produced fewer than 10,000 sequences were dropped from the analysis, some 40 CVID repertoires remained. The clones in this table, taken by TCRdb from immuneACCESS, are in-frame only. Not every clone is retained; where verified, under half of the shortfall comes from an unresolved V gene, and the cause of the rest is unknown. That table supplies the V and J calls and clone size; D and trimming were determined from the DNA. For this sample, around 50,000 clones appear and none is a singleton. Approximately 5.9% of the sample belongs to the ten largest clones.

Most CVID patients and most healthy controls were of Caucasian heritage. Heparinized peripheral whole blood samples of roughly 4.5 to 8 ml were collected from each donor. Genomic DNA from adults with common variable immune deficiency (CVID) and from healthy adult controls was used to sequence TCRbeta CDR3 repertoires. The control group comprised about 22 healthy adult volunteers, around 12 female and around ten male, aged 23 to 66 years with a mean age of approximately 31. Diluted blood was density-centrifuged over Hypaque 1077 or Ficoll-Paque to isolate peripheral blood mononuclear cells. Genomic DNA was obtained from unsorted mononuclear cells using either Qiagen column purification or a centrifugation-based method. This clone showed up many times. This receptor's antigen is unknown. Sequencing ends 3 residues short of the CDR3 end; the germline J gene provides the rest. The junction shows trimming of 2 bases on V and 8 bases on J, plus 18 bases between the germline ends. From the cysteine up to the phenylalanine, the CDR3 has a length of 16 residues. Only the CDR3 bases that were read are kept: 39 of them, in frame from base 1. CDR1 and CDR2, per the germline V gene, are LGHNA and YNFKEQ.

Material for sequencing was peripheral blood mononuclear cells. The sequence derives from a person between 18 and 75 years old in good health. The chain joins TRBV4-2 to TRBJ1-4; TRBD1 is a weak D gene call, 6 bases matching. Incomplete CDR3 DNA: TGTGCCAGCAGCCAACTAAACAGGGTGGGGAGCGAAAAA. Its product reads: CASSQLNRVGSEK. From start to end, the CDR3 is CASSQLNRVGSEKLFF.